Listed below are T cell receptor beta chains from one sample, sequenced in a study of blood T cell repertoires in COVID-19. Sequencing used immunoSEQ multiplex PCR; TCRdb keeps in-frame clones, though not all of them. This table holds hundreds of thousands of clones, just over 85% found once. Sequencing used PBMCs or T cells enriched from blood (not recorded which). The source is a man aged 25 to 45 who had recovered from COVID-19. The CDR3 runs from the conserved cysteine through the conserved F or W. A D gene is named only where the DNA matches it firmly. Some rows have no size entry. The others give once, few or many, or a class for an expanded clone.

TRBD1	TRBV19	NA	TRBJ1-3	CASRTDRALRNTIYF	TGTGCCAGTAGGACCGACAGGGCCCTGAGAAACACCATATATTTT
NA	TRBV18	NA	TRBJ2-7	CASSPSGPLDEQYF	TGTGCCAGCTCACCCTCCGGTCCCCTAGACGAGCAGTACTTC
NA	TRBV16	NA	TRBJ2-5	CASSQRGVPETQYF	TGTGCCAGCAGCCAACGCGGGGTCCCAGAGACCCAGTACTTC
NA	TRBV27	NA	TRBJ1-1	CASSLREGMNTEAFF	TGTGCCAGCAGTTTACGAGAGGGAATGAACACTGAAGCTTTCTTT
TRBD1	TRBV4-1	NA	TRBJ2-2	CASFPHPGQTNTGELFF	TGCGCCAGCTTCCCGCACCCGGGACAGACGAACACCGGGGAGCTGTTTTTT
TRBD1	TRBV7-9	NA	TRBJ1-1	CASSLVGDSEAFF	TGTGCCAGCAGCTTAGTGGGGGACAGTGAAGCTTTCTTT
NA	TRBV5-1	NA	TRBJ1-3	CASSLVAGTSGNTIYF	TGCGCCAGCAGCTTGGTGGCAGGGACTTCTGGAAACACCATATATTTT
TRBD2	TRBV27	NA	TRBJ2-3	CASSFARLAGTDTQYF	TGTGCCAGCAGTTTTGCCCGACTAGCGGGCACAGATACGCAGTATTTT
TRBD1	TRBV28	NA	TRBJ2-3	CASSTGQSFRDTQYF	TGTGCCAGCAGTACGGGACAGTCTTTTCGGGATACGCAGTATTTT
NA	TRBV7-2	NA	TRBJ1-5	CASSPDRYQPQHF	TGTGCCAGCAGCCCCGACAGGTATCAGCCCCAGCATTTT
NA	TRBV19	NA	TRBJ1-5	CASSSQQGALQPQHF	TGTGCCAGTAGTTCACAACAGGGTGCTTTACAGCCCCAGCATTTT
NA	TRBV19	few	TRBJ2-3	CASSSQGTDTQYF	TGTGCCAGTAGTAGCCAGGGCACAGATACGCAGTATTTT
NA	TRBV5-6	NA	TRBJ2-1	CASSFGEAGEQFF	TGTGCCAGCAGCTTCGGGGAAGCGGGTGAGCAGTTCTTC
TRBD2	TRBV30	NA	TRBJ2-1	CAWSVLGGRAYNEQFF	TGTGCCTGGAGTGTACTTGGCGGGAGGGCCTACAATGAGCAGTTCTTC
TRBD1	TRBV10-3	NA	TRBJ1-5	CAISEASGTASNQPQHF	TGTGCCATCAGTGAGGCCTCCGGGACAGCTAGCAATCAGCCCCAGCATTTT
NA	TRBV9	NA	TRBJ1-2	CASSATRGAYGYTF	TGTGCCAGCAGCGCGACACGGGGGGCGTATGGCTACACCTTC
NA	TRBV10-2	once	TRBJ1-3	CASSVGTGTPGNTIYF	TGCGCCAGCAGTGTGGGCACAGGGACACCTGGAAACACCATATATTTT
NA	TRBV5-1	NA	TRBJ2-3	CASSLALYFNTDTQYF	TGCGCCAGCAGCTTGGCCTTGTATTTTAACACAGATACGCAGTATTTT
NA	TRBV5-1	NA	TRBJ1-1	CASSWSGTEAFF	TGCGCCAGCAGCTGGTCGGGCACTGAAGCTTTCTTT
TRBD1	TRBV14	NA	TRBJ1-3	CASSLPGTGVGNTIYF	TGTGCCAGCAGCTTACCCGGGACAGGGGTCGGAAACACCATATATTTT
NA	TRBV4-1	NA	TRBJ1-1	CASSQMGLSNTEAFF	TGCGCCAGCAGCCAGATGGGACTGTCGAACACTGAAGCTTTCTTT
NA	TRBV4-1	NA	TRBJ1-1	CASRSNPRVENTEAFF	TGCGCCAGCAGATCTAACCCCAGGGTTGAGAACACTGAAGCTTTCTTT
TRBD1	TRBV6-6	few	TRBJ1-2	CASSPTGDYGYTF	TGTGCCAGCAGTCCAACAGGGGATTATGGCTACACCTTC
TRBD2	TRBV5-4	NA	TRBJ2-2	CASSLRTSGGTGELFF	TGTGCCAGCAGCTTACGGACTAGCGGGGGCACCGGGGAGCTGTTTTTT
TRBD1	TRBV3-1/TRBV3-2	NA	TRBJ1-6	CASSHRDRGNSPLHF	TGTGCCAGCAGCCACCGGGACAGGGGTAATTCACCCCTCCACTTT
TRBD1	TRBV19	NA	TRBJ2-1	CASSIDTGGVYNEQFF	TGTGCCAGTAGTATAGATACAGGGGGAGTGTACAATGAGCAGTTCTTC
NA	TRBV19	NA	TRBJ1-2	CASSIARDTGSYYGYTF	TGTGCCAGTAGTATAGCCCGGGACACTGGGTCTTACTATGGCTACACCTTC
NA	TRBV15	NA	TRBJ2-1	CATSTGAYREQFF	TGTGCCACCAGCACAGGGGCTTATCGGGAGCAGTTCTTC
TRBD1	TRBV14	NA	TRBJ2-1	CASSQGTWTGINEQFF	TGTGCCAGCAGCCAAGGCACTTGGACAGGGATCAATGAGCAGTTCTTC
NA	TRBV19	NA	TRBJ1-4	CASERGGAREKLFF	TGTGCCAGCGAACGGGGGGGCGCCCGTGAAAAACTGTTTTTT
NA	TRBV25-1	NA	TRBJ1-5	CASRQGYQPQHF	TGTGCCAGCAGACAGGGTTATCAGCCCCAGCATTTT
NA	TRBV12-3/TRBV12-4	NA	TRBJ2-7	CASSSKQGVEQYF	TGTGCCAGCAGTTCCAAGCAGGGTGTTGAGCAGTACTTC